A selection of T cell receptor beta chains follows, all from one sample in a study of blood T cell repertoires in COVID-19. TCRdb's copy holds only in-frame clones and misses some; the assay was immunoSEQ multiplex PCR. This sample has roughly 250,000 clones; approximately 85% occur once, and the top ten carry under 5%. What was sequenced was peripheral blood. Receptors originate from a man in his forties or fifties with acute or convalescent COVID-19. CDR3s leave out the opening cysteine and the closing phenylalanine or tryptophan.

TRBV7-9 | ASSFSSGTLYEQY
TRBV6-6 | ASRHGSEVAREQY
TRBV10-3 | AISESLRGRTYEQY
TRBV12-3/TRBV12-4 | ASSHNKRLF
TRBV10-3 | AISVQGNSPLH
TRBV5-4 | ASSLQGVFGSYT
TRBV9 | ASSVALGIYNEQF
TRBV13 | ASSSRETNGNTIY
TRBV7-8 | ASSLRQGALTSGANVLT
TRBV4-1 | ASSQDRVGRPDTQY
TRBV24-1 | ATSPGGDSNQPQH
TRBV2 | ATGILSSPLH
TRBV15 | ATSRAQRNTEAF
TRBV2 | ASSFTGVYGYT
TRBV27 | ASSTPDRRGYT
TRBV19 | ASSLGGGHWFNTEAF
TRBV27 | ASSLLSATQPQH
TRBV3-1/TRBV3-2 | ASQQDRGFYNEQF
TRBV28 | ASSNPTGAQETQY
TRBV5-5 | ASSRFSGTRSGPNYGYT
TRBV2 | ASSSDRGMVYGYT
TRBV5-6 | ASRTSGTYEQY
TRBV11-1 | ASSLAGQRSNSPLH
TRBV3-1/TRBV3-2 | ASSQVSTGTYNSPLH
TRBV4-2 | ASSPGSWAGGSYNEQF
TRBV7-9 | ASSLGLDRGYEQY
TRBV29-1 | SAEPPRESEQF
TRBV30 | AWSDSPSRAF
TRBV9 | ASSVEVGGGPSNEQF
TRBV4-1 | ASSHGPVLRELTDTQY
TRBV19 | ASSIDQGRTIY
TRBV10-2 | ASRDRGGNTEAF
TRBV4-1 | ASSQGIRGGRATNEKLF
TRBV10-2 | ASITGVTGELF
TRBV14 | ASSRTGTGGSLAYGYT
TRBV3-1/TRBV3-2 | ASSRGGYEQY
TRBV20-1 | SSDAVHT
TRBV6-1 | ASSDKRGGYNEQF
TRBV7-9 | ASSLGGQHYGYT
TRBV5-5 | ASSFPGTGNTEAF
TRBV29-1 | SVIKGAEDTQY
TRBV18 | ASSPSTGYGYT
TRBV18 | ASSHPRQVEAF
TRBV7-3 | ASSRDRDTGELF
TRBV27 | ASSLVREVGEQY
TRBV12-3/TRBV12-4 | ASRKGTGEAF
TRBV13 | ASSPGTEKEKLF
TRBV10-2 | ASSEQLAGGPFTNEQF
TRBV12-5 | ASGLYQNTDTQY
TRBV6-1 | ASSAGTHRSGANVLT
TRBV5-1 | ASSMGHLVDTEAF